The 29 T cell receptor beta chains below were found in one sample sequenced in a study of beta chain features in type 1 diabetes. Study-wide results and limits: Shorter TCRB CDR3s, moderately but significantly so, marked every one of the four CD4+ subsets in Type 1 diabetes patients.

The study reverse transcribed the entire isolated RNA, so it sequenced expressed TCRB transcripts. Generated by immunoSEQ multiplex PCR, the TCRdb table keeps only in-frame clones and is missing some. In the table there are about 23,000 clones, approximately 57% of which are singletons. Antigen specificity for these receptors is unknown. The sequencing input was stem cell memory CD4+ T cells from blood. The receptors were sampled from a man between 18 and 35 years old with type 1 diabetes.

In this sample, this clone turned up a few times. The chain links TRBV5-1 to TRBJ2-7, with D possibly matching TRBD2 (6 bases). Germline lookup yields CDR1 SGHRS and CDR2 YFSETQ. The CDR3 loop spans 13 amino acids. V lost 4 bases to trimming and J lost 2 bases, with 10 bases between them. The CDR3 sequence: CASSPGLTYEQYF. CDR3 nucleotide sequence: TGCGCCAGCAGCCCGGGACTTACCTACGAGCAGTACTTC.

The rearrangement joins TRBV2 to TRBJ2-1; 9 bases match TRBD1. The CDR3 totals 13 residues. Germline V gene sequence: CDR1 SNHLY, CDR2 FYNNEI. The V gene end was trimmed by 7 bases and the J gene end by 7 bases; junction bases not matched to a gene: 5. This chain's CDR3 is CASILTGGNEQFF. In DNA form, the CDR3 reads TGTGCCAGCATTCTGACAGGGGGTAATGAGCAGTTCTTC.

This chain connects TRBV4-3 to TRBJ2-2; 14 nucleotides line up with TRBD2. V lost 1 base, J lost 4 bases, and 2 bases stayed unmatched. Germline V gene lookup returns CDR1 LGHNA and CDR2 YSLEER. The CDR3 consists of 17 residues. The CDR3 nucleotides are TGCGCCAGCAGCCAAGGACTAGCGGGGGGGACCACCGGGGAGCTGTTTTTT. Residues: CASSQGLAGGTTGELFF.

In its sample, this clone was seen a few times. This chain links TRBV27 with TRBJ2-7; 7 nucleotides match TRBD1. The V segment lost 2 bases and the J segment 3 bases; nucleotides outside the gene matches: 1. This CDR3 has 13 amino acids. Germline lookup yields CDR1 MNHEY and CDR2 SMNVEV (reference sequence). Here the CDR3 DNA reads TGTGCCAGCAGTTTAAGGACAGGCTACGAGCAGTACTTC. This sequence encodes CASSLRTGYEQYF.

CDR3 loop: CASRGLYGYTF. The CDR3 DNA is TGTGCCAGCAGGGGACTCTATGGCTACACCTTC. This rearrangement joins TRBV11-1 to TRBJ1-2; D possibly corresponds to TRBD1 (5 bases). CDR1 is SGHAT, CDR2 FQDESV, per germline (reference sequence). The CDR3 runs 11 residues. V lost 6 bases to trimming and J lost 4 bases, with 6 bases between them. Full variable domain (rest looked up from reference TRBV11-1 and TRBJ1-2): EAEVAQSPRYKITEKSQAVAFWCDPISGHATLYWYRQILGQGPELLVQFQDESVVDDSQLPKDRFSAERLKGVDSTLKIQPAELGDSAMYLCASRGLYGYTFGSGTRLTVV.

The CDR3 DNA follows: TGTGCCAGCAGCTCCGAGGTAGCGACCACCTACAATGAGCAGTTCTTC. As protein: CASSSEVATTYNEQFF. This chain connects TRBV5-8 to TRBJ2-1, with D perhaps matching TRBD2 (5 bases). The CDR3 contains 16 residues. Trimming took off 3 bases at V and 2 bases at J, with 15 bases between the two ends. Germline CDR1 reads SGHTS; CDR2 reads YDEGEE.

This clone came up once. The chain joins TRBV6-1 to TRBJ2-2, with D possibly matching TRBD2 (7 bases). V lost 3 bases and J 1 base, leaving 12 bases between the germline ends. Germline CDR1 reads MNHNS; CDR2 reads SASEGT. The CDR3 spans 16 residues. In DNA, the CDR3 is TGTGCCAGCAGTGACCGGGGGGCGCAGAACACCGGGGAGCTGTTTTTT. Its protein product is CASSDRGAQNTGELFF.

The chain has TRBV30 and TRBJ2-7, with 7 bases matching TRBD1. The CDR3 sequence is 18 residues long. With V trimmed by 2 bases and J by 2 bases, 18 bases remained unmatched. Germline assignment: CDR1 GTSNPN and CDR2 SVGIG (reference sequence). CDR3 DNA: TGTGCCTGGAGTACGAGAGGGGGCCGATCGGGGACCCCCTACGAGCAGTACTTC. As protein: CAWSTRGGRSGTPYEQYF.

The chain uses TRBV27 and TRBJ2-7, with 9 bases fitting TRBD2. This CDR3 comprises 15 residues. The germline V gene encodes CDR1 MNHEY and CDR2 SMNVEV (reference sequence). V was clipped by 0 bases and J by 9 bases; unmatched bases: 9. CDR3 in amino acids: CASSLSLAGTSGQYF. The CDR3 DNA reads TGTGCCAGCAGTTTATCGCTAGCGGGGACCTCGGGGCAGTACTTC.

The chain employs TRBV6-1 and TRBJ2-7; 9 nucleotides agree with TRBD1. Per germline, CDR1 MNHNS and CDR2 SASEGT. The CDR3 covers 16 residues. V was clipped by 2 bases and J by 3 bases; unmatched bases: 8. The CDR3 region is CASSERGQGTLYEQYF. Here the CDR3 DNA reads TGTGCCAGCAGTGAAAGAGGACAGGGGACACTCTACGAGCAGTACTTC.

This clone was recorded only once. The V gene is TRBV9, the J gene TRBJ2-7; 11 nucleotides line up with TRBD2. The J segment lost 5 bases and the V segment lost 4 bases, leaving 17 bases of the junction unmatched. Germline CDR1 SGDLS, CDR2 YYNGEE. The CDR3 covers 18 residues. The CDR3 nucleotides are TGTGCCAGCAGCCCCAGTGTAGTAGCGGGGGGGCAGATCAACGAGCAGTACTTC. This sequence encodes CASSPSVVAGGQINEQYF.

The chain joins TRBV5-1 to TRBJ2-7, with 14 bases aligning to TRBD2. This CDR3 comprises 17 residues. V shed 2 bases and J 0 bases; nucleotides not matched to a gene: 4. The germline V gene has CDR1 SGHRS and CDR2 YFSETQ. The CDR3 coding sequence is TGCGCCAGCAGCTTAGGACTAGCGGGGGGCCGCTCCTACGAGCAGTACTTC. It is translated as CASSLGLAGGRSYEQYF.

The sample holds a few counts of this clone. The CDR3 spells CASSQGTDRGETQYF. The CDR3 coding sequence is TGTGCCAGCAGCCAAGGCACGGACAGGGGAGAGACCCAGTACTTC. V and J are TRBV7-9 and TRBJ2-5; 9 bases line up with TRBD1. CDR1 is SEHNR, CDR2 FQNEAQ, per germline (reference sequence). This CDR3 is built from 15 residues. With V trimmed by 5 bases and J by 4 bases, 8 bases remained unmatched.

This chain links TRBV29-1 with TRBJ2-1, with D unresolved. This CDR3 region has 13 residues. V lost 3 bases and J 8 bases, leaving 14 bases between the germline ends. The germline V gene has CDR1 SQVTM and CDR2 ANQGSEA. Here the CDR3 reads CSVERSGSDEQFF. The DNA of the CDR3 is TGCAGCGTTGAGAGGAGTGGGTCTGATGAGCAGTTCTTC.

V and J are TRBV20-1 and TRBJ1-2; D possibly corresponds to TRBD1 (6 bases). Germline values: CDR1 DFQATT, CDR2 SNEGSKA (reference sequence). V was cut by 6 bases and J by 8 bases, with 13 bases left in between. The CDR3 consists of 11 residues. The CDR3 DNA reads TGCAGTGCGGACCAGGGGTGGGGCTACACCTTC. Protein product: CSADQGWGYTF.

The rearrangement uses TRBV4-2 and TRBJ2-4, with 11 bases identical to TRBD2. V lost 0 bases and J lost 6; bases outside the gene matches: 13. Germline values: CDR1 LGHNA, CDR2 YNFKEQ. The CDR3 loop spans 19 amino acids. CDR3 sequence: CASSQEPSGRSPAGNIQYF. DNA of the CDR3: TGTGCCAGCAGCCAAGAGCCTAGCGGGAGGTCCCCAGCGGGAAACATTCAGTACTTC.

V and J are TRBV30 and TRBJ2-1; unclear D gene. V shed 6 bases and J shed 5 bases, with 8 bases lying between them. This CDR3 spans 11 amino acids. Germline loops: CDR1 GTSNPN, CDR2 SVGIG (reference sequence). CDR3 bases: TGTGCCTGTACACTACACAATGAGCAGTTCTTC. Encoded protein: CACTLHNEQFF.

This rearrangement joins TRBV5-4 to TRBJ2-2, with 7 bases lining up with TRBD1. The CDR3 has 15 amino acids. V dropped 4 bases and J dropped 7; count of bases not matched to a gene: 10. CDR1 is SGHNT, CDR2 YYREEE, per germline (reference sequence). This CDR3 reads CASSLERGQGGELFF. The CDR3 DNA reads TGTGCCAGCAGCCTCGAGAGGGGGCAGGGCGGGGAGCTGTTTTTT.

The chain couples TRBV20-1 to TRBJ2-1, with TRBD2 matching over 7 bases. Germline CDR1 DFQATT, CDR2 SNEGSKA (reference sequence). The ends lost 1 base at V and 13 bases at J; junction bases unmatched: 4. CDR3 length equals 11 residues. CDR3 in DNA: TGCAGTGCTAGAGGTTGGGAGGGTCAGTTCTTC. Amino acids: CSARGWEGQFF.

The chain uses TRBV5-1 and TRBJ2-3; TRBD1 matches 11 bases. Per the germline V gene, CDR1 is SGHRS and CDR2 is YFSETQ. The CDR3 has 16 amino acids. V gave up 4 bases and J gave up 3 bases; unmatched junction bases: 7. CDR3 residues: CASSQGQGAGTDTQYF. CDR3 nucleotide sequence: TGCGCCAGCAGCCAAGGACAGGGGGCAGGGACAGATACGCAGTATTTT.

V and J are TRBV7-2 and TRBJ2-5, with TRBD2 matching 13 bases. The last part of the DNA fits TRBJ2-7 better; the J call may be wrong. This CDR3 region has 18 residues. The V gene's germline CDR1 is SGHTA and CDR2 FQGNSA. The CDR3 DNA reads TGTGCCAGCAGCCCACCAGGCCCGGGACTAGCGGGAAACTACGAGCAGTACTTC. Its translation: CASSPPGPGLAGNYEQYF.

This clone was counted only a few times. The V and J genes are TRBV20-1 and TRBJ2-7; D is uncertain. CDR3 length: 11 amino acids. Looked up from germline, CDR1 is DFQATT and CDR2 is SNEGSKA (reference sequence). Trimming stripped 1 base from V and 5 bases from J, with 6 bases between. This chain's CDR3 is CSARVYNEQYF. In DNA, the CDR3 is TGCAGTGCTAGAGTGTATAACGAGCAGTACTTC.

This chain links TRBV7-2 with TRBJ2-1, with D unresolved. The V gene's germline CDR1 is SGHTA and CDR2 FQGNSA. V shed 1 base and J shed 15 bases, with 13 bases lying between them. The CDR3 sequence is 12 residues long. The CDR3, as DNA: TGTGCCAGCAGCTTAGTTGAGGTTTTCGGGTTCTTC. Protein: CASSLVEVFGFF.

The chain uses TRBV29-1 and TRBJ1-3; the D is unclear. Trimming stripped 2 bases from V and 1 base from J, with 6 bases between. The CDR3 totals 13 residues. From germline, CDR1 is SQVTM and CDR2 ANQGSEA. The CDR3 here is CSVESLSGNTIYF. CDR3 bases: TGCAGCGTTGAAAGCCTGTCTGGAAACACCATATATTTT.

The chain carries TRBV11-2 and TRBJ2-2; 7 bases match TRBD2. After removal of 4 bases from V and 9 bases from J, the junction contained 8 bases not matched to a gene. CDR3 length: 14 amino acids. CDR1 and CDR2 (germline): SGHAT, FQNNGV. As DNA, the CDR3 is TGTGCCAGCAGCTACGGGACGGGGGGTAGGGAGCTGTTTTTT. Encoded protein: CASSYGTGGRELFF.

This clone was detected a few times. The rearrangement uses TRBV19 and TRBJ2-1; 7 bases agree with TRBD2. J lost 6 bases, V lost 2 bases, and 7 bases had no gene match. Germline V gives CDR1 LNHDA, CDR2 SQIVND (reference sequence). The CDR3 is made up of 15 amino acids. In DNA form, the CDR3 reads TGTGCCAGTAGTATAATCGCTAGCGGAGGCAATGAGCAGTTCTTC. As protein: CASSIIASGGNEQFF.

The J gene is TRBJ2-5, the V gene TRBV6-5; 7 bases match TRBD1. The CDR3 loop spans 13 amino acids. Germline V lookup: CDR1 MNHEY, CDR2 SVGAGI. V lost 6 bases, J lost 5 bases, and 6 bases stayed unmatched. CDR3 coding DNA: TGTGCCAGCAGGGACACAGGGGCGGAGACCCAGTACTTC. Amino acids: CASRDTGAETQYF.

Only a few counts were recorded for this clone. The rearrangement links TRBV6-6 to TRBJ1-5, with D tentatively TRBD1 (6 bases). CDR3 size: 12 residues. V shed 6 bases and J shed 11 bases, with 14 bases lying between them. Germline CDR1 MNHNY, CDR2 SVGAGI (reference sequence). The CDR3, as DNA: TGTGCCAGCAGCGAAACTCAGGGGTCCCAGCATTTT. Protein sequence: CASSETQGSQHF.

This clone showed up just a few times. The chain employs TRBV5-1 and TRBJ2-5; 7 positions match TRBD1. The junction had 9 bases not matched to a gene; V was cut back by 4 bases and J by 9 bases. In germline, CDR1 is SGHRS, CDR2 YFSETQ. The CDR3 has 13 residues. CDR3 loop: CASSPTGSVPQYF. The CDR3 DNA follows: TGCGCCAGCAGCCCGACAGGGAGTGTACCCCAGTACTTC.